The 30 T cell receptor beta chains listed next were all sequenced from one sample in a study of CD8 T cells in Susac syndrome. cDNA came from about 0.5 to 1 ug RNA primed by random hexamers. TCRdb called the immunoSEQ multiplex PCR reads again in MiXCR, with one record for every CDR3 protein. In the table there are 200,000 to 300,000 distinct CDR3 sequences, almost 97% of which are singletons. The sample comprised CD4+ T cells from PBMCs. These receptor sequences come from a human donor with Susac syndrome.

The chain has TRBV12-3 or TRBV12-4 and TRBJ1-2; no clear D gene. The germline V and J ends were trimmed by 5 bases and 9 bases, with 10 bases remaining between them. The CDR3 extends over 11 amino acids. This chain's CDR3 is CASSTGVRYTF. CDR3 nucleotide sequence: TGTGCCAGCAGTACGGGAGTGCGCTACACCTTC.

This sequence joins TRBV15 and TRBJ2-6; D is undetermined. The CDR3 contains 16 residues. Between the trimmed V and J ends, which lost 3 bases and 0 bases, there was a span of 9 bases. CDR1 and CDR2 from the germline V gene are LNHNV and YYDKDF (reference sequence). This chain's CDR3 is CATSRKRTSGANVLTF. CDR3 DNA: TGTGCCACCAGCAGGAAGAGGACCTCTGGGGCCAACGTCCTGACTTTC.

The chain links TRBV14 to TRBJ1-4; D gene ambiguous. V dropped 2 bases and J dropped 6 bases, with 19 bases sitting between them. This CDR3 contains 17 residues. Germline V gene lookup returns CDR1 SGHDN and CDR2 FVKESK. In DNA, the CDR3 is TGTGCCAGCAGCCAAATGGGGAGGCGGCGGGGAGATGAAAAACTGTTTTTT. Its protein is CASSQMGRRRGDEKLFF.

The chain is built from TRBV12-3 or TRBV12-4 and TRBJ2-5; tentatively, D is TRBD1 (5 bases). This CDR3 is 12 amino acids long. V lost 6 bases and J 5 bases, leaving 10 bases between the germline ends. Here the CDR3 reads CASSLRVETQYF. The CDR3 nucleotides read TGTGCCAGCAGCCTCAGGGTGGAGACCCAGTACTTC.

The chain couples TRBV20-1 to TRBJ2-3; tentative D call: TRBD2 (5 bases). Deletions cut 4 bases from V and 5 bases from J, with 10 bases between. Germline V CDR1 and CDR2: DFQATT, SNEGSKA (reference sequence). This CDR3 contains 12 residues. The CDR3 nucleotides are TGCAGTGCTAAGGCTGAGGGAGATACGCAGTATTTT. Translation: CSAKAEGDTQYF.

The chain joins TRBV12-3 or TRBV12-4 to TRBJ2-4; 9 bases map to TRBD2. The CDR3 has 14 residues. V shed 6 bases and J 7 bases; nucleotides not matched to a gene: 7. This CDR3 reads CASSLREGRNIQYF. The CDR3 DNA reads TGTGCCAGCAGCCTGCGGGAGGGCCGGAACATTCAGTACTTC.

V is TRBV9 and J is TRBJ2-3; TRBD2 is a possible D gene (6 bases). The CDR3 is 16 residues long. The germline CDR1 and CDR2 sequences are SGDLS and YYNGEE. V was cut by 0 bases and J by 0 bases, with 11 bases left in between. The CDR3 sequence: CASSVEAGLSTDTQYF. CDR3 sequence (DNA): TGTGCCAGCAGCGTAGAGGCGGGATTAAGCACAGATACGCAGTATTTT.

The chain recombines TRBV12-5 with TRBJ1-5; D possibly corresponds to TRBD1 (5 bases). Germline CDR1 LGHNT, CDR2 FRNRAP. The CDR3 sequence is 15 residues long. Between the trimmed V and J ends, which lost 1 base and 6 bases, there was a span of 13 bases. CDR3: CASGLARESGQPQHF. CDR3 bases: TGTGCTAGTGGTTTGGCCAGGGAGTCGGGTCAGCCCCAGCATTTT. Full variable domain (remainder filled in from reference TRBV12-5 and TRBJ1-5): DARVTQTPRHKVTEMGQEVTMRCQPILGHNTVFWYRQTMMQGLELLAYFRNRAPLDDSGMPKDRFSAEMPDATLATLKIQPSEPRDSAVYFCASGLARESGQPQHFGDGTRLSIL.

CDR3 protein: CASRRKGRSEETQYF. CDR3 in DNA: TGTGCCAGCCGACGAAAAGGGAGGTCGGAGGAGACCCAGTACTTC. The gene calls are TRBV6-5 and TRBJ2-5; perhaps TRBD2 as D (6 bases). Germline values: CDR1 MNHEY, CDR2 SVGAGI. This CDR3 has 15 residues. Trimming shortened V by 8 bases and J by 5 bases, and 21 bases separated the two germline ends.

The chain recombines TRBV4-1 with TRBJ1-2, with D perhaps TRBD1 (5 bases). The length of the CDR3 is 15 residues. V shed 0 bases and J shed 7 bases, with 15 bases lying between them. In germline, CDR1 is MGHRA, CDR2 YSYEKL. The CDR3 coding sequence is TGCGCCAGCAGCCAAGATGTTGTGACAGCGGGTGGCTACACCTTC. As protein: CASSQDVVTAGGYTF.

This clonotype was observed a single time. The chain has TRBV7-2 and TRBJ2-5; possibly TRBD1 for D (5 bases). The V gene lost 5 bases and the J gene lost 9 bases, with 16 bases spanning the gap. The CDR3 contains 13 residues. CDR1 is SGHTA and CDR2 is FQGNSA in the germline V gene. Here the CDR3 DNA reads TGTGCCAGCAGCGCAAGCCTGGACATTTCCCAGTACTTC. It translates to CASSASLDISQYF.

The chain joins TRBV18 to TRBJ2-5; D gene ambiguous. The germline gives CDR1 KGHSH, CDR2 LQKENI. The CDR3 is 17 residues long. V was shortened by 3 bases and J by 3 bases, with 20 bases between the two germline ends. CDR3 region: CASSPPRELGTKETQYF. Written as DNA, the CDR3 is TGTGCCAGCTCACCCCCCCGTGAGTTGGGCACCAAAGAGACCCAGTACTTC.

The chain joins TRBV18 to TRBJ2-4, with D unresolved. This CDR3 has 11 amino acids. Deletions cut 3 bases from V and 5 bases from J, with 2 bases between. Per the germline V gene, CDR1 is KGHSH and CDR2 is LQKENI. Written as DNA, the CDR3 is TGTGCCAGCTCACCGGAAAACATTCAGTACTTC. Protein sequence: CASSPENIQYF.

The chain combines TRBV6-4 with TRBJ1-2; D possibly corresponds to TRBD1 (6 bases). From germline, CDR1 is MRHNA and CDR2 SNTAGT. V lost 2 bases to trimming and J lost 0 bases, with 10 bases between them. The CDR3 has 15 residues. CDR3 nucleotide sequence: TGTGCCAGCAGTGACCGAACAGGGTCTAACTATGGCTACACCTTC. It encodes CASSDRTGSNYGYTF.

This rearrangement joins TRBV20-1 to TRBJ1-2; weak D call: TRBD1 (6 bases). This CDR3 has 16 amino acids. V was pared by 6 bases and J by 7 bases, with 27 bases between. The V gene's germline CDR1 is DFQATT and CDR2 SNEGSKA (reference sequence). The CDR3 sequence: CSAVAPKTTGSTGYTF. The DNA for the CDR3 is TGCAGTGCCGTCGCCCCTAAGACAACAGGGTCGACTGGCTACACCTTC.

The V gene is TRBV24-1, the J gene TRBJ2-2, with 11 bases that match TRBD1. After removal of 3 bases from V and 6 bases from J, the junction contained 5 bases not matched to a gene. The CDR3 extends over 16 amino acids. Germline CDR1 reads KGHDR; CDR2 reads SFDVKD. The CDR3 reads CATSDTGQGDPGELFF. The CDR3 DNA is TGTGCCACCAGTGATACGGGACAGGGGGACCCCGGGGAGCTGTTTTTT.

This clonotype occurred once. The chain joins TRBV7-8 to TRBJ1-3; maybe TRBD1 (6 bases). The CDR3 extends over 15 amino acids. Trimming cost V 1 base and J 0 bases, with 7 bases left between them. Looked up from germline, CDR1 is SGHVS and CDR2 is FQNEAQ. The CDR3 region has the DNA TGTGCCAGCAGCTTAGTGACAGGCTCTGGAAACACCATATATTTT. This gives the protein CASSLVTGSGNTIYF.

The chain has TRBV6-1 and TRBJ1-5; maybe TRBD1 (5 bases). Germline CDR1 is MNHNS and CDR2 is SASEGT. This CDR3 comprises 13 residues. V shed 8 bases and J shed 6 bases, with 14 bases lying between them. CDR3 DNA: TGTGCCAGCCGCCAGGGAGGGAGTCAGCCCCAGCATTTT. It specifies CASRQGGSQPQHF.

This clonotype was seen once. This rearrangement joins TRBV29-1 to TRBJ2-6, with TRBD1 identical over 9 bases. The CDR3 length is 19 residues. Unmatched junction bases numbered 10, after V lost 0 bases and J lost 1 base. The germline V gene has CDR1 SQVTM and CDR2 ANQGSEA. CDR3 amino acids: CSVEDGLGQGGSGANVLTF. The CDR3 DNA sequence: TGCAGCGTTGAAGATGGTTTGGGACAGGGTGGGTCTGGGGCCAACGTCCTGACTTTC. Supplemented by reference TRBV29-1 and TRBJ2-6, the full variable domain reads SAVISQKPSRDICQRGTSLTIQCQVDSQVTMMFWYRQQPGQSLTLIATANQGSEATYESGFVIDKFPISRPNLTFSTLTVSNMSPEDSSIYLCSVEDGLGQGGSGANVLTFGAGSRLTVL.

The chain carries TRBV9 and TRBJ2-6; a weak D match, TRBD1 (6 bases). The ends were cut back, 3 bases at V and 4 bases at J, with 11 bases in the middle. CDR1 and CDR2 from the germline V gene are SGDLS and YYNGEE. CDR3 size: 15 residues. In DNA, the CDR3 is TGTGCCAGCAGCGGAGGGGGACGGGGGGCCAACGTCCTGACTTTC. Its translation is CASSGGGRGANVLTF.

V gene TRBV28 combines with J gene TRBJ2-1, with TRBD1 identical over 12 bases. The CDR3 contains 17 residues. Germline CDR1 and CDR2: MDHEN and SYDVKM. V dropped 6 bases and J dropped 2; count of bases not matched to a gene: 8. The CDR3 is CASRGQGASGTYNEQFF. CDR3 nucleotides: TGTGCCAGCAGGGGACAGGGGGCTAGCGGGACCTACAATGAGCAGTTCTTC.

The genes are TRBV3-1 and TRBJ2-1; 8 bases fit TRBD2. CDR3 length: 15 residues. Trimming cost V 7 bases and J 4 bases; bases outside gene matches: 9. Germline CDR1 is LGHDT and CDR2 is YNNKEL (reference sequence). The CDR3 protein is CASNPGAGGYNEQFF. The CDR3 coding sequence is TGTGCCAGCAACCCGGGGGCGGGAGGTTACAATGAGCAGTTCTTC.

This CDR3 reads CASKPGTSEDEQFF. The CDR3 coding sequence is TGTGCCAGCAAACCGGGGACTAGCGAAGATGAGCAGTTCTTC. The chain employs TRBV11-3 and TRBJ2-1; TRBD2 agrees at 10 bases. V lost 7 bases and J lost 8; bases outside the gene matches: 8. Germline-derived CDR1 and CDR2 are SGHNT and YENEEA. This CDR3 spans 14 amino acids.

The V call is TRBV9, the J call TRBJ1-1, with a tentative D call TRBD1 (6 bases). This CDR3 region has 13 residues. V was shortened by 4 bases and J by 3 bases, with 10 bases between the two germline ends. Germline CDR1 and CDR2: SGDLS and YYNGEE. CDR3 DNA sequence: TGTGCCAGCAGCCGACAGGCCTACACTGAAGCTTTCTTT. Encoded protein: CASSRQAYTEAFF.

The chain carries TRBV20-1 and TRBJ1-5; 7 bases fit TRBD1. V was clipped by 3 bases and J by 9 bases; unmatched bases: 14. The germline CDR1 and CDR2 sequences are DFQATT and SNEGSKA (reference sequence). This CDR3 is 15 amino acids long. DNA of the CDR3: TGCAGTGCTAGCCTAGGACAGGCCCGAGATCGGCCCCAGCATTTT. Translating it yields CSASLGQARDRPQHF.

This chain uses TRBV20-1 with TRBJ2-1; 7 bases map to TRBD2. The CDR3 has 17 amino acids. V was clipped by 2 bases and J by 3 bases; unmatched bases: 13. Looked up from germline, CDR1 is DFQATT and CDR2 is SNEGSKA (reference sequence). The CDR3, as DNA: TGCAGTGCTAGACCGGGGGTATGGTCTAGCGGCTACAATGAGCAGTTCTTC. This encodes CSARPGVWSSGYNEQFF.

CDR3 DNA: TGTGCCAGCAGTTATGCAATACCCGGCCCCATGCGGGACACAGATACGCAGTATTTT. It specifies CASSYAIPGPMRDTDTQYF. This chain connects TRBV12-3 or TRBV12-4 to TRBJ2-3; D is perhaps TRBD2 (6 bases). The CDR3 is made up of 19 amino acids. V was pared by 4 bases and J by 2 bases, with 25 bases between.

The gene calls are TRBV6-1 and TRBJ2-2, with 10 bases identical to TRBD2. Germline CDR1 is MNHNS and CDR2 is SASEGT. This CDR3 is built from 16 residues. Trimming cost V 5 bases and J 0 bases; bases outside gene matches: 3. CDR3 nucleotides: TGTGCCAGCAGTACCACTAGCGGGGCGAACACCGGGGAGCTGTTTTTT. The encoded protein is CASSTTSGANTGELFF.

The chain recombines TRBV7-8 with TRBJ2-3; 7 bases match TRBD1. This CDR3 comprises 17 residues. Germline assignment: CDR1 SGHVS and CDR2 FQNEAQ. The junction had 16 bases not matched to a gene; V was cut back by 5 bases and J by 5 bases. The CDR3 DNA reads TGTGCCAGCAGCAGGGCTAATGACAGGGTCTGGGAAGATACGCAGTATTTT. This translates into CASSRANDRVWEDTQYF.

This clonotype came up once. The V call is TRBV7-9, the J call TRBJ2-7; D is perhaps TRBD1 (7 bases). The CDR3 runs to 14 residues. V lost 4 bases, J lost 3 bases, and 13 bases lay in between. Germline V CDR1 and CDR2: SEHNR, FQNEAQ (reference sequence). DNA of the CDR3: TGTGCCAGCAGCTCTACGCAGGGGGGCTACGAGCAGTACTTC. It yields the protein CASSSTQGGYEQYF.